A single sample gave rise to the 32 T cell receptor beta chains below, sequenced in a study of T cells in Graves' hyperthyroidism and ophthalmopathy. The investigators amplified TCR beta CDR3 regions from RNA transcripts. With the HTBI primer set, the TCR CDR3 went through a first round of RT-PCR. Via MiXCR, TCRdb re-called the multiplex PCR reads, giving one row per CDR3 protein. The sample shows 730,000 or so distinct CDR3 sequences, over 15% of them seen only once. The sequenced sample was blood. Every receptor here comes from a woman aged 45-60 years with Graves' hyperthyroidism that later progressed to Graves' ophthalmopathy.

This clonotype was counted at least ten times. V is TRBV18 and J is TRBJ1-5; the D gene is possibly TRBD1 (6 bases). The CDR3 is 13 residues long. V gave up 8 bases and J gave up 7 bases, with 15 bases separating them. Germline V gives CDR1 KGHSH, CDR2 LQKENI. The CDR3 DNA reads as TGTGCCAGCAGCCCAGGGGTAGGCCAGCCCCAGCATTTT. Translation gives CASSPGVGQPQHF.

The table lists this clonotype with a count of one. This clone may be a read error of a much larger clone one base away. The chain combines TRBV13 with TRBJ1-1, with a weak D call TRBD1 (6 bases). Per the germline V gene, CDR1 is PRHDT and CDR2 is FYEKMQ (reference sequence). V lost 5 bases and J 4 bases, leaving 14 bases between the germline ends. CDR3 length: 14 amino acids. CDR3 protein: CASSTQGYGTEAFF. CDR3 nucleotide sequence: TGTGCCAGCAGCACTCAGGGGTATGGCACTGAAGCTTTCTTT.

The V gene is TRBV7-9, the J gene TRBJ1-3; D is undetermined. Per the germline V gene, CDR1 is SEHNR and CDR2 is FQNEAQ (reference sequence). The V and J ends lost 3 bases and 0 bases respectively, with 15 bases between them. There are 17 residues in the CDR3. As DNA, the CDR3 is TGTGCCAGCAGCTTTGGTGCCCATCCAAGCTCTGGAAACACCATATATTTT. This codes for CASSFGAHPSSGNTIYF.

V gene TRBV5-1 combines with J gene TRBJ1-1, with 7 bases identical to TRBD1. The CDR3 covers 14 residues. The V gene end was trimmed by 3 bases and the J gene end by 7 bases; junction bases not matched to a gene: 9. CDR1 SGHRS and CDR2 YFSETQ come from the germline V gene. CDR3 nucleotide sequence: TGCGCCAGCAGCTCGTCCCGGGACAGTTTTGAAGCTTTCTTT. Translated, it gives CASSSSRDSFEAFF.

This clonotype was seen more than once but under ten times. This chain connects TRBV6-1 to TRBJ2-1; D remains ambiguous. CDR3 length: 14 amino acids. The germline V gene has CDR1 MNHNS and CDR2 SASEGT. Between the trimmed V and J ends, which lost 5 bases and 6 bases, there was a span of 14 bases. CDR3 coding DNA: TGTGCCAGCAGTTTGGTAGATGGGTCCAATGAGCAGTTCTTC. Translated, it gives CASSLVDGSNEQFF.

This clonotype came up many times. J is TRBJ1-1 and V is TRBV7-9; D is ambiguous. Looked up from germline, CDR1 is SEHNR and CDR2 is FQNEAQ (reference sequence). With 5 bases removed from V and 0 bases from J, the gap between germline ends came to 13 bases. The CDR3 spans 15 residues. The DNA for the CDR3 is TGTGCCAGCAGCCTAACACCGGGCATGAACACTGAAGCTTTCTTT. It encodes CASSLTPGMNTEAFF.

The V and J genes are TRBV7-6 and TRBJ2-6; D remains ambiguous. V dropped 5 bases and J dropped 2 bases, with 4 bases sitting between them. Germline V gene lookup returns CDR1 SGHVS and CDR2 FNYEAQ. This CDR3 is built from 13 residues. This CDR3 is CASSRTGANVLTF. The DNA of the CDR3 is TGTGCCAGCAGCCGGACTGGGGCCAACGTCCTGACTTTC.

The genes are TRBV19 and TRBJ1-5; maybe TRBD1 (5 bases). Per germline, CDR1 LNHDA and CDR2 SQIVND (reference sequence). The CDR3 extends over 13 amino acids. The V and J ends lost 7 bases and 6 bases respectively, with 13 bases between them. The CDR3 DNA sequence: TGTGCCAGTAATGGGGACTGGGGTCAGCCCCAGCATTTT. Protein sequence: CASNGDWGQPQHF.

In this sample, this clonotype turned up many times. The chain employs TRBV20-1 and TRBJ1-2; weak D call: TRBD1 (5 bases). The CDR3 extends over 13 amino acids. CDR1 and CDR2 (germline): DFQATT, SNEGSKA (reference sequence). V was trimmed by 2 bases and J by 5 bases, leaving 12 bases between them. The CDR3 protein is CSARWGGEYGYTF. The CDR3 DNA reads TGCAGTGCTAGATGGGGGGGGGAGTATGGCTACACCTTC.

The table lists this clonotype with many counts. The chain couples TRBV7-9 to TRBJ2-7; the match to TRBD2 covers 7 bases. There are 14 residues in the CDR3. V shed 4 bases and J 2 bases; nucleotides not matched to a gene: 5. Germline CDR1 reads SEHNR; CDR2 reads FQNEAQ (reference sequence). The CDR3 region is CASSSPGGPYEQYF. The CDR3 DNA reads TGTGCCAGCAGCTCCCCGGGGGGACCCTACGAGCAGTACTTC.

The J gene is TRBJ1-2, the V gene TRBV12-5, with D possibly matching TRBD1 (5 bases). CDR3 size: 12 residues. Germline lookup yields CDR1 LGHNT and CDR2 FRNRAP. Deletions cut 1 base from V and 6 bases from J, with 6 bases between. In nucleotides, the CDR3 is TGTGCTAGTGGTTTGGGGGGGAATGGCTACACCTTC. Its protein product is CASGLGGNGYTF.

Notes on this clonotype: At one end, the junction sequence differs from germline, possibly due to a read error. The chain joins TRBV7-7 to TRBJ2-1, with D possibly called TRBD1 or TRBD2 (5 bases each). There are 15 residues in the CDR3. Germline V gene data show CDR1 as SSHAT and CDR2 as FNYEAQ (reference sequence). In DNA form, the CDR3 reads TGTGCTAGCAGCTTGGGACCCGGGGCCGAGAATGAGCAGTTCTTC. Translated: CASSLGPGAENEQFF.

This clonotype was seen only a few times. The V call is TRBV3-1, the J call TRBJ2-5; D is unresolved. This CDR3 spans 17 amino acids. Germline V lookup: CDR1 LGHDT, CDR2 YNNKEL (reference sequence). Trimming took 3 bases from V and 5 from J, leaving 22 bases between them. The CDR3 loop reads CASSQVRRWEPWETQYF. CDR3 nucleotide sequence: TGTGCCAGCAGCCAGGTTCGTCGGTGGGAACCCTGGGAGACCCAGTACTTC.

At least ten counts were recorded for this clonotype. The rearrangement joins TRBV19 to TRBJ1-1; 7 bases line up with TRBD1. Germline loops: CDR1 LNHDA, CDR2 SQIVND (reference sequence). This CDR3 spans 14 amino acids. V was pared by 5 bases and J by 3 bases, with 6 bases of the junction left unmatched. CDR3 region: CASSSGGWDTEAFF. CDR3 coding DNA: TGTGCCAGTAGTTCAGGGGGATGGGACACTGAAGCTTTCTTT. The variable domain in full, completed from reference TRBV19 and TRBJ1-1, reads DGGITQSPKYLFRKEGQNVTLSCEQNLNHDAMYWYRQDPGQGLRLIYYSQIVNDFQKGDIAEGYSVSREKKESFPLTVTSAQKNPTAFYLCASSSGGWDTEAFFGQGTRLTVV.

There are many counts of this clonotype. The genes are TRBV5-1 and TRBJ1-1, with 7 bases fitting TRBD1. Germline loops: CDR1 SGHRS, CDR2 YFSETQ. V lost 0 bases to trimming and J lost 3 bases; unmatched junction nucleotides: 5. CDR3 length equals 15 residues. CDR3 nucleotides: TGCGCCAGCAGCTTGGATGGACAGGACGACACTGAAGCTTTCTTT. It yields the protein CASSLDGQDDTEAFF. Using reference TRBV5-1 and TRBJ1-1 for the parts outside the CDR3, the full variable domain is KAGVTQTPRYLIKTRGQQVTLSCSPISGHRSVSWYQQTPGQGLQFLFEYFSETQRNKGNFPGRFSGRQFSNSRSEMNVSTLELGDSALYLCASSLDGQDDTEAFFGQGTRLTVV.

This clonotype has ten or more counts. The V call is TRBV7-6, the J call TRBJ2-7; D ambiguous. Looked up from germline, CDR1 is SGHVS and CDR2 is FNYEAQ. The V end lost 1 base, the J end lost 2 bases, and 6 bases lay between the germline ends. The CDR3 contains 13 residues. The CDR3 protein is CASSLGETYEQYF. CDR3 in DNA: TGTGCCAGCAGCTTAGGGGAAACCTACGAGCAGTACTTC.

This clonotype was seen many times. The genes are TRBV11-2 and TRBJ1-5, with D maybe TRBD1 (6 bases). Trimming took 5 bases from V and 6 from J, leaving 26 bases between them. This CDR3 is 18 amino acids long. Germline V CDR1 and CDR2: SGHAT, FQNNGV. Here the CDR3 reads CASSLYPSFEGDLQPQHF. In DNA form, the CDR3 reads TGTGCCAGCAGCCTATACCCCAGCTTCGAGGGGGACCTTCAGCCCCAGCATTTT. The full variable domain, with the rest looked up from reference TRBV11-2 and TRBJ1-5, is EAGVAQSPRYKIIEKRQSVAFWCNPISGHATLYWYQQILGQGPKLLIQFQNNGVVDDSQLPKDRFSAERLKGVDSTLKIQPAKLEDSAVYLCASSLYPSFEGDLQPQHFGDGTRLSIL.

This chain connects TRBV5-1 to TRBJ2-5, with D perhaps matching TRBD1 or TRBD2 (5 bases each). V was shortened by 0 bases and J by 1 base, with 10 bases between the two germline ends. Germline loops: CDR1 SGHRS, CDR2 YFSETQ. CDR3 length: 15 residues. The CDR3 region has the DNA TGCGCCAGCAGCTTGGAGTCCGGGGCCCAAGAGACCCAGTACTTC. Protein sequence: CASSLESGAQETQYF.

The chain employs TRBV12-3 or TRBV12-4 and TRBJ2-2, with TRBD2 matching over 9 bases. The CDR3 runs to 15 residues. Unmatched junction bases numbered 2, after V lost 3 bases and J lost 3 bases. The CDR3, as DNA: TGTGCCAGCAGTTTTGGGACTAGCTACACCGGGGAGCTGTTTTTT. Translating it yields CASSFGTSYTGELFF.

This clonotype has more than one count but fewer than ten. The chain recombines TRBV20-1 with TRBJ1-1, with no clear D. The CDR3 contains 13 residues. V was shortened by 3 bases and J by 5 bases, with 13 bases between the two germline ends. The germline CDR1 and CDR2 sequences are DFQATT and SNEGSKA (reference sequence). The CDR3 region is CSARQDRGTEAFF. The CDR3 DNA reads TGCAGTGCTAGGCAGGATCGTGGTACTGAAGCTTTCTTT.

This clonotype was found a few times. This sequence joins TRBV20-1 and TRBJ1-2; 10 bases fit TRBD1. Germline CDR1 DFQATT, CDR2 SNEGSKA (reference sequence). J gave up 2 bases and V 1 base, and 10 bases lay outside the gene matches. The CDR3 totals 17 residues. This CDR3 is CSARVHTGTGVNYGYTF. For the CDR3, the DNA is TGCAGTGCTAGAGTCCATACCGGGACAGGGGTCAACTATGGCTACACCTTC.

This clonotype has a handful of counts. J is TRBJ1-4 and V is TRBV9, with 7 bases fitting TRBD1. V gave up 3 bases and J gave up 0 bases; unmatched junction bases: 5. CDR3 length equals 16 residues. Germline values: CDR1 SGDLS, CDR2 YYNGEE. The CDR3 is CASSDTGTATNEKLFF. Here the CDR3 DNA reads TGTGCCAGCAGCGACACCGGGACAGCAACTAATGAAAAACTGTTTTTT.

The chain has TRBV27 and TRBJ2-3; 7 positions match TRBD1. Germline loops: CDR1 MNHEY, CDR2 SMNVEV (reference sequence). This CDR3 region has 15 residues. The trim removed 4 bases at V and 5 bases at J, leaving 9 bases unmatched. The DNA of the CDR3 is TGTGCCAGCAGTTCCTCTACAAACAGGGGAGATACGCAGTATTTT. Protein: CASSSSTNRGDTQYF.

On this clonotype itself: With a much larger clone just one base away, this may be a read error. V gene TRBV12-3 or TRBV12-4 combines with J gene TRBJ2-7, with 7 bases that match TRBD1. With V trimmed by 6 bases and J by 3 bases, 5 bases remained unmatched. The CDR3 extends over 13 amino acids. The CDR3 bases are TGTGCCAGCAGCCAAGGGGGCGTCTACGAGCAGTACTTC. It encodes CASSQGGVYEQYF.

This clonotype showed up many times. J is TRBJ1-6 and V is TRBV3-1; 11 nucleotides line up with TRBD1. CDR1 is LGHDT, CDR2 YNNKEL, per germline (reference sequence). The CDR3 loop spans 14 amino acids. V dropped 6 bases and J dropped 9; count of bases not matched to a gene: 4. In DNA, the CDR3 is TGTGCCAGCAGTTTCGGACAGGGGGCTTCACCCCTCCACTTT. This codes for CASSFGQGASPLHF. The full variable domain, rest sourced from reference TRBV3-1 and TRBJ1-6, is DTAVSQTPKYLVTQMGNDKSIKCEQNLGHDTMYWYKQDSKKFLKIMFSYNNKELIINETVPNRFSPKSPDKAHLNLHINSLELGDSAVYFCASSFGQGASPLHFGNGTRLTVT.

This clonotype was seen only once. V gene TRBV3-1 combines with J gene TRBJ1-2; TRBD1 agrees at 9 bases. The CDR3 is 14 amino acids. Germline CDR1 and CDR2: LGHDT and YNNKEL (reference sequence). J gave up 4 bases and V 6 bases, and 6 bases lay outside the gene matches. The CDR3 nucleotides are TGTGCCAGCAGACCTCGGACAGGGGCCTATGGCTACACCTTC. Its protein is CASRPRTGAYGYTF.

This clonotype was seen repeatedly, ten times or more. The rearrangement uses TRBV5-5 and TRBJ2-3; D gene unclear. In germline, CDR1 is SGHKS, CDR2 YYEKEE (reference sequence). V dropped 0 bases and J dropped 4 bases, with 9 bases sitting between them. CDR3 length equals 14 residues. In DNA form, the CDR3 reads TGTGCCAGCAGCTTGGGGTTACGAGCAGATACGCAGTATTTT. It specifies CASSLGLRADTQYF.

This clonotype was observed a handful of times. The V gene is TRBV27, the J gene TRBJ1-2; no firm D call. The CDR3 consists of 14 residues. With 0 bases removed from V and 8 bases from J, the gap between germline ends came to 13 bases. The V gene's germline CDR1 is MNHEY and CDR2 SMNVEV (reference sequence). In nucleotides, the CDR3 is TGTGCCAGCAGTTTATCGGTGGATGGGCAGGGCTACACCTTC. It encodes CASSLSVDGQGYTF.

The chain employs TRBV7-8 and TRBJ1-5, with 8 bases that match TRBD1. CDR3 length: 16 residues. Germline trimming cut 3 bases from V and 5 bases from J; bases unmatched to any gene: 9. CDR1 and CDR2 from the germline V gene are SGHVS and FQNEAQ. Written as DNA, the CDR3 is TGTGCCAGCAGCTTGGACGGACAGGGTGGCTATCAGCCCCAGCATTTT. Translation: CASSLDGQGGYQPQHF.

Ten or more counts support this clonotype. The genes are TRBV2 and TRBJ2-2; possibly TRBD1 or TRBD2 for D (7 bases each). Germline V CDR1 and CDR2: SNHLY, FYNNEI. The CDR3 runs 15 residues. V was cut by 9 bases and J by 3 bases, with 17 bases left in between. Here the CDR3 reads CARQGGTEYTGELFF. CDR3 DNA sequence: TGTGCCAGACAGGGAGGGACAGAATACACCGGGGAGCTGTTTTTT.

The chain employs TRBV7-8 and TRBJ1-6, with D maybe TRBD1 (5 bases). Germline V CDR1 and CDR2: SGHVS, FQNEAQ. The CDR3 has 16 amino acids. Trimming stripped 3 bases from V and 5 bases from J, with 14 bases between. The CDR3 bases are TGTGCCAGCAGCTTGGACGGGCAGGGAAATAATTCACCCCTCCACTTT. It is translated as CASSLDGQGNNSPLHF.

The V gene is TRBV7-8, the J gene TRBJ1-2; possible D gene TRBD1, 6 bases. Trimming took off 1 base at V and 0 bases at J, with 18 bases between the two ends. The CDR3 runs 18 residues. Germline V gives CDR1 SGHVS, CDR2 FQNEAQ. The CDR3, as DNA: TGTGCCAGCAGCTTAGGGGGTACGGGGGGCGCATCTAACTATGGCTACACCTTC. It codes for CASSLGGTGGASNYGYTF.